This T cell receptor (beta chain) was captured by sequencing in a study of beta chain features in type 1 diabetes. Broader study findings: TCRB CDR3 length was moderately but significantly reduced in all four CD4+ subsets of Type 1 diabetes patients. At VDJ recombination sites, type 1 diabetes patients had fewer insertions and more deleted nucleotides.

This clone showed up just a few times. Its antigen is still unknown. As every portion of the isolated RNA was reverse transcribed, the sequencing read expressed TCRB transcripts. Generated by immunoSEQ multiplex PCR, the TCRdb table keeps only in-frame clones and is missing some. Among 110,000 to 150,000 clones listed, 6.9% were seen once. V lost 1 base to trimming and J lost 6 bases; unmatched junction nucleotides: 2. The CDR3 sequence is 14 residues long. Germline CDR1 and CDR2: LNHDA and SQIVND (reference sequence). A sort by CD45RO/CCR7/CD25/CD127/CD95/CD27 yielded CD4+ naive, central memory, regulatory and stem cell-like memory cells.

The sequence was collected from a woman aged 25 to 39 in good health. This sequence joins TRBV19 and TRBJ2-1; TRBD2 matches 8 bases. Sequenced: central memory CD4+ T cells from blood. CDR3 sequence (DNA): TGTGCCAGTAGTATAGCGGGAGGGCTCAATGAGCAGTTCTTC. Amino acids: CASSIAGGLNEQFF.